Listed below are T cell receptor beta chains from one sample, sequenced in a study of Graves' ophthalmopathy and Graves' hyperthyroidism. MiXCR was run by TCRdb on the multiplex PCR reads, yielding one entry per CDR3 protein. The sample has 400,000 or so distinct CDR3 sequences, approximately 15% seen once. Sequences were obtained from peripheral blood. These receptors all stem from a woman aged 18 to 35 with stable Graves' hyperthyroidism. The CDR3 runs from the conserved cysteine through the conserved F or W. Clone size is not always given. Where it is, it says once, few, many or a class for expanded clones.

cdr3_aa: CASKGAFYEQYF; clone_size: many; v_call: TRBV2; cdr3_length: 12; j_call: TRBJ2-7
cdr3_aa: CASSYSRTANYGYTF; clone_size: many; v_call: TRBV6-5; cdr3_length: 15; j_call: TRBJ1-2
cdr3_aa: CASSPPGGYGNQPQHF; clone_size: few; v_call: TRBV18; cdr3_length: 16; j_call: TRBJ1-5
cdr3_aa: CASSLQPAGDEQYF; clone_size: many; v_call: TRBV5-1; cdr3_length: 14; j_call: TRBJ2-7
cdr3_aa: CASSPLPGLAAVGYF; clone_size: few; v_call: TRBV12-3/TRBV12-4; cdr3_length: 15; j_call: TRBJ2-7
cdr3_aa: CASSPNAGSDGYTF; clone_size: many; v_call: TRBV7-2; cdr3_length: 14; j_call: TRBJ1-2
cdr3_aa: CATSRAVTGNTEAFF; clone_size: many; v_call: TRBV15; cdr3_length: 15; j_call: TRBJ1-1
cdr3_aa: CASSLAPGWYGNQPQHF; clone_size: NA; v_call: TRBV7-2; cdr3_length: 17; j_call: TRBJ1-5
cdr3_aa: CASSQVPGRTVSGNTIYF; clone_size: many; v_call: TRBV4-1; cdr3_length: 18; j_call: TRBJ1-3
cdr3_aa: CASSLNYMNTEAFF; clone_size: many; v_call: TRBV12-3/TRBV12-4; cdr3_length: 14; j_call: TRBJ1-1
cdr3_aa: CASSLGQGETQYF; clone_size: many; v_call: TRBV12-3/TRBV12-4; cdr3_length: 13; j_call: TRBJ2-5
cdr3_aa: CASSLPSRADYGYTF; clone_size: many; v_call: TRBV5-1; cdr3_length: 15; j_call: TRBJ1-2
cdr3_aa: CASSPAGGRQPQHF; clone_size: NA; v_call: TRBV5-5; cdr3_length: 14; j_call: TRBJ1-5
cdr3_aa: CATQSQGERSGYTF; clone_size: many; v_call: TRBV25-1; cdr3_length: 14; j_call: TRBJ1-2
cdr3_aa: CASSLAQATNEKLFF; clone_size: NA; v_call: TRBV12-3/TRBV12-4; cdr3_length: 15; j_call: TRBJ1-4
cdr3_aa: CASSYSRGGNSPLHF; clone_size: many; v_call: TRBV6-5; cdr3_length: 15; j_call: TRBJ1-6
cdr3_aa: CASSPTGASTDTQYF; clone_size: many; v_call: TRBV6-1; cdr3_length: 15; j_call: TRBJ2-3
cdr3_aa: CSATGTSNTGELFF; clone_size: many; v_call: TRBV20-1; cdr3_length: 14; j_call: TRBJ2-2
cdr3_aa: CASSPRQGVHEQYF; clone_size: many; v_call: TRBV7-9; cdr3_length: 14; j_call: TRBJ2-7
cdr3_aa: CSAKPNTGELFF; clone_size: many; v_call: TRBV29-1; cdr3_length: 12; j_call: TRBJ2-2
cdr3_aa: CASSSPGDRDTEAFF; clone_size: many; v_call: TRBV28; cdr3_length: 15; j_call: TRBJ1-1
cdr3_aa: CASSSGTGRNSPLHF; clone_size: NA; v_call: TRBV7-3; cdr3_length: 15; j_call: TRBJ1-6
cdr3_aa: CASSYTGLPNTGELFF; clone_size: NA; v_call: TRBV6-5; cdr3_length: 16; j_call: TRBJ2-2